One and the same sample provided the 4 T cell receptor beta chains below, sequenced in a study of response to subunit inactivated influenza vaccine. Using its own MiXCR run on the RT-PCR reads, TCRdb lists one record per CDR3 protein. The top ten hold about 9.4% of the sample, which has around 300,000 distinct CDR3 sequences, about 20% seen once. Material: PBMCs from blood, obtained about 19 months after vaccination. The source is a man in his fifties or sixties who received an inactivated influenza vaccine.

This clonotype was found a few times. This clone may be a read error of a much larger clone one base away. This sequence joins TRBV7-9 and TRBJ2-2; 7 nucleotides match TRBD1. V dropped 3 bases and J dropped 0; count of bases not matched to a gene: 1. Germline CDR1 reads SEHNR; CDR2 reads FQNEAQ (reference sequence). This CDR3 is built from 15 residues. The CDR3 region is CASSLDRPNTGELFF. Here the CDR3 DNA reads TGTGCCAGCAGCTTGGACAGGCCGAACACCGGGGAGCTGTTTTTT. The full variable domain, completed using reference TRBV7-9 and TRBJ2-2, is DTGVSQNPRHKITKRGQNVTFRCDPISEHNRLYWYRQTLGQGPEFLTYFQNEAQLEKSRLLSDRFSAERPKGSFSTLEIQRTEQGDSAMYLCASSLDRPNTGELFFGEGSRLTVL.

This clonotype was recorded a few times. The V and J genes are TRBV5-1 and TRBJ2-3; D is unresolved. This CDR3 has 13 residues. The germline V gene encodes CDR1 SGHRS and CDR2 YFSETQ. V lost 4 bases, J lost 9 bases, and 15 bases lay in between. CDR3 DNA: TGCGCCAGCAGCGCCTATAGCCTACGGACGCAGTATTTT. Encoded protein: CASSAYSLRTQYF. Variable domain in full (rest from reference TRBV5-1 and TRBJ2-3): KAGVTQTPRYLIKTRGQQVTLSCSPISGHRSVSWYQQTPGQGLQFLFEYFSETQRNKGNFPGRFSGRQFSNSRSEMNVSTLELGDSALYLCASSAYSLRTQYFGPGTRLTVL.

The chain has TRBV4-2 and TRBJ2-2, with D tentatively TRBD1 or TRBD2 (5 bases each). Germline V gene lookup returns CDR1 LGHNA and CDR2 YNFKEQ. This CDR3 region has 15 residues. V dropped 5 bases and J dropped 4 bases, with 14 bases sitting between them. CDR3 region: CASSKTSGTTGELFF. CDR3 bases: TGTGCCAGCAGCAAGACCTCAGGGACCACCGGGGAGCTGTTTTTT.

This clonotype came up a few times. The rearrangement uses TRBV9 and TRBJ2-7; 8 bases map to TRBD1. V was pared by 0 bases and J by 4 bases, with 3 bases of the junction left unmatched. CDR1 is SGDLS, CDR2 YYNGEE, per germline. This CDR3 has 14 residues. The CDR3 loop reads CASSVGQGWYEQYF. As DNA, the CDR3 is TGTGCCAGCAGCGTAGGACAGGGGTGGTACGAGCAGTACTTC.